The 6 T cell receptor beta chains listed next were all sequenced from one sample in a study of shared clonotypes between healthy human individuals. Here immunoSEQ multiplex PCR was the method, and the copy in TCRdb shows in-frame clones only, minus some. The profile covers some 510,000 clones, with about four fifths appearing a single time and over 10% taken by the ten largest. Sequencing was carried out using PBMCs. These receptors were collected from a woman in her thirties or forties in good health. Some clones in this sample may be carry-over from other donors' samples.

This chain connects TRBV2 to TRBJ1-3; tentative D call: TRBD1 (5 bases). The length of the CDR3 is 14 residues. Germline CDR1 SNHLY, CDR2 FYNNEI. Trimming cost V 6 bases and J 4 bases, with 13 bases left between them. CDR3 DNA sequence: TGTGCCAGCAGCGTTGGGGGTGCCGGAAACACCATATATTTT. It yields the protein CASSVGGAGNTIYF.

The CDR3 sequence: CASSRGLAGVRTDTQYF. The CDR3, as DNA: TGTGCCAGTAGTAGGGGACTAGCGGGAGTACGTACAGATACGCAGTATTTT. The chain joins TRBV19 to TRBJ2-3, with 14 nucleotides matching TRBD2. Germline V gene lookup returns CDR1 LNHDA and CDR2 SQIVND (reference sequence). The CDR3 consists of 17 residues. The ends lost 4 bases at V and 3 bases at J; junction bases unmatched: 6.

The CDR3, as DNA: TGTGCCAGCAGCTTATTCCTAGCGGGAGGAAATGAGCAGTTCTTC. It yields the protein CASSLFLAGGNEQFF. V usage is TRBV7-2 and J usage is TRBJ2-1, with 11 bases matching TRBD2. Germline values: CDR1 SGHTA, CDR2 FQGNSA. There are 15 residues in the CDR3. V lost 2 bases, J lost 7 bases, and 4 bases stayed unmatched. The entire variable domain, with the rest obtained from reference TRBV7-2 and TRBJ2-1, is as follows: GAGVSQSPSNKVTEKGKDVELRCDPISGHTALYWYRQSLGQGLEFLIYFQGNSAPDKSGLPSDRFSAERTGGSVSTLTIQRTQQEDSAVYLCASSLFLAGGNEQFFGPGTRLTVL.

In its sample, this clone was seen a few times. The genes are TRBV5-1 and TRBJ2-3, with 10 bases lining up with TRBD2. From germline, CDR1 is SGHRS and CDR2 YFSETQ. The CDR3 spans 18 residues. Unmatched junction bases numbered 9, after V lost 0 bases and J lost 2 bases. The CDR3 nucleotides are TGCGCCAGCAGCTTGGCCCGGAGCGGGAGGGTTGACACAGATACGCAGTATTTT. This sequence encodes CASSLARSGRVDTDTQYF.

In this sample, this clone turned up a few times. V is TRBV4-2 and J is TRBJ1-4; D is possibly TRBD1 (5 bases). The CDR3 covers 16 residues. Germline CDR1 reads LGHNA; CDR2 reads YNFKEQ. The V end was cut by 6 bases, the J end by 4 bases, with 18 bases between. The CDR3: CASSQSAEGLNEKLFF. CDR3 nucleotide sequence: TGTGCCAGCAGTCAAAGCGCGGAGGGGCTTAATGAAAAACTGTTTTTT.

The rearrangement uses TRBV6-1 and TRBJ2-7, with 8 bases matching TRBD2. The CDR3 extends over 13 amino acids. Germline V gene lookup returns CDR1 MNHNS and CDR2 SASEGT. Unmatched junction bases numbered 8, after V lost 7 bases and J lost 6 bases. CDR3 in DNA: TGTGCCAGCACCCCCGGGAGGGGCCTCGAGCAGTACTTC. It translates to CASTPGRGLEQYF.